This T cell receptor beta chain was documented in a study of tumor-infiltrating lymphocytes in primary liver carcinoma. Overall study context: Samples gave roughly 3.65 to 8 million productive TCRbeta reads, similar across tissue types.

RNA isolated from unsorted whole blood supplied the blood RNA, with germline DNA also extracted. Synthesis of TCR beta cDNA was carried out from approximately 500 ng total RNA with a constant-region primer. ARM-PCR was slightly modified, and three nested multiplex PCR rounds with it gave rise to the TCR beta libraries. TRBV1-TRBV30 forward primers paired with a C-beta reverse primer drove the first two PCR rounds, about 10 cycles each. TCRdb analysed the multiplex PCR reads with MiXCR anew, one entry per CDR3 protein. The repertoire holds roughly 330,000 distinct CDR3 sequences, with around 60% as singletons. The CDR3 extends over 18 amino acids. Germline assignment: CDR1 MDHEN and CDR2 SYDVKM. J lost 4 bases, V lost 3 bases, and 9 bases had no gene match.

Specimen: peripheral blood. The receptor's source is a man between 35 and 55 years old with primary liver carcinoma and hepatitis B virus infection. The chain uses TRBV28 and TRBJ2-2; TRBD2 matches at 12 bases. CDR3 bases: TGTGCCAGCAGTTTCCCAACTAGCGGGGGGCCGATCACCGGGGAGCTGTTTTTT. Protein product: CASSFPTSGGPITGELFF.